This T cell receptor beta chain derives from a study of OX40 agonist ivuxolimab in advanced cancers. Study-wide results and caveats: CD8+ T cells (on average) carried more expanded clones than CD4+ T cells.

Autoimmune disease history or systemic immunosuppression excluded patients. CDR3 length: 12 residues. Germline CDR1 reads SGHNT; CDR2 reads YYREEE (reference sequence). The V and J ends lost 9 bases and 1 base respectively, with 10 bases between them. Clones were read by immunoSEQ multiplex PCR, and TCRdb kept only the in-frame ones, dropping some. The sample includes about 30,000 clones, around 80% of them seen just once. Remarks on this clone: The antigen remains unidentified.

Sample: CD4+ or CD8+ T cells sorted from blood, taken in a trial of the OX40 agonist ivuxolimab. The receptor was isolated from an adult with an advanced solid tumor such as melanoma, head and neck, liver or kidney cancer. The chain employs TRBV5-4 and TRBJ1-2; D is unclear. The CDR3 reads CATQEVNYGYTF. CDR3 bases: TGTGCCACGCAAGAGGTTAACTATGGCTACACCTTC.